The source of this TCR beta chain is a study of blood T cell repertoires in COVID-19 (dated by TCRdb to the early 2020s). Concerning the study at large: Collaborator samples came from the United States, Italy and Spain and covered acute and convalescent phases of COVID-19. The prospective study material was composed of cDNA or gDNA derived from T cells, B-cell-depleted T cells, or PBMCs. Subjects who had been exposed to COVID-19, were actively infected with it, or had recovered from it provided the deeply sampled blood TCRbeta repertoires that made up the dataset. The repertoires were released in a freely available public database meant as a resource for research on the immune response to SARS-CoV-2. Samples came from the ongoing ImmuneRACE study (first 160 participants) plus 1,254 subjects from 6 global collaborators. Nearly every sample came with metadata listing a de-identified subject ID, COVID-19 status, age in years and sex. Where available, HLA class I and class II types were taken from metadata supplied by the sample provider and were not determined by assay-based typing.

The CDR3 runs 17 residues from the cysteine to the phenylalanine. Here the CDR3 DNA is all that survives: 51 bases in frame from base 1. The germline V gene yields ENHRY for CDR1 and SYGVKD for CDR2. The junction carries 12 bases between V and J, which are trimmed by 0 bases and 0 bases respectively. Notes on this clone: The antigen this receptor binds is unknown. Within one base of it there is no much larger clone, and no base qualities were kept.

Overall study outcomes, separate from this receptor: Clinical and demographic metadata were provided uncurated, with the amount varying by source and participant.

TCRbeta CDR3 regions were amplified from genomic DNA by means of the immunoSEQ Assay, a bias-controlled multiplex PCR. Per the original workflow: The number of nucleated cells in each sample was estimated by amplification of reference gene primers within the assay. Sequence reads were collapsed and filtered to measure the absolute abundance of every unique TCRbeta CDR3 rearrangement. Productive Simpson clonality was computed per sample as the square root of Simpson's diversity index over productive rearrangements. The table comes from immuneACCESS by way of TCRdb, which keeps in-frame sequences with V and J called. Part of the clones is missing from these tables; in studies checked, under half for an unresolved V gene and the rest for unknown reasons. V, J and clone size derive from that table, while D and trimming were established from the DNA sequence. For this sample the table gives 300,000 or so clones, of which around 87% were detected only once. 1% of the sample lies in the top ten.

Whole blood was collected in K2EDTA tubes by collaborating institutions according to the institutions' own protocols. For TCRbeta analysis, collaborator samples were shipped as frozen whole blood, as isolated PBMCs, or as DNA extracted from either sample type. The receptor's source is a man aged 45-65 years with active or convalescent COVID-19. Recombination joined TRBV10-3 with TRBJ1-3; TRBD1 is a possible D gene, resting on 5 matching bases. The sample was peripheral blood. In nucleotides, the sequence is TGTGCCATCAGTGAGTCGGTACAGGCCCGCTCTGGAAACACCATATATTTT. It encodes CAISESVQARSGNTIYF.